This T cell receptor beta chain appears in the sequencing data of a study of T cell responses to AZD1222 COVID-19 vaccine. Overall study results and limits: Repertoires were obtained solely post-peak T cell response. It should be noted that donors were predominantly white British and more often female, and clonal diversity was possibly underestimated. Dominant CD4 TCR responses targeted spike regions 160-218 and 743-854.

Notes on this clone: Its antigen is unknown.

Sequencing was performed with immunoSEQ multiplex PCR; in TCRdb, only in-frame clones are kept and a portion is missing. In the table there are some 95,000 clones, approximately 88% of which are singletons. Trimming stripped 5 bases from V and 4 bases from J, with 14 bases between. The CDR3 has 15 residues. Germline values: CDR1 SNHLY, CDR2 FYNNEI. This rearrangement joins TRBV2 to TRBJ2-2; D may be TRBD2 (5 bases). The clonotype was recovered from an adult in good health. The sequenced sample was peripheral blood, obtained on day 0 of AZD1222 vaccination. DNA for the CDR3: TGTGCCAGCAGTATTACGGGATGGGGCACCGGGGAGCTGTTTTTT. It translates to CASSITGWGTGELFF.